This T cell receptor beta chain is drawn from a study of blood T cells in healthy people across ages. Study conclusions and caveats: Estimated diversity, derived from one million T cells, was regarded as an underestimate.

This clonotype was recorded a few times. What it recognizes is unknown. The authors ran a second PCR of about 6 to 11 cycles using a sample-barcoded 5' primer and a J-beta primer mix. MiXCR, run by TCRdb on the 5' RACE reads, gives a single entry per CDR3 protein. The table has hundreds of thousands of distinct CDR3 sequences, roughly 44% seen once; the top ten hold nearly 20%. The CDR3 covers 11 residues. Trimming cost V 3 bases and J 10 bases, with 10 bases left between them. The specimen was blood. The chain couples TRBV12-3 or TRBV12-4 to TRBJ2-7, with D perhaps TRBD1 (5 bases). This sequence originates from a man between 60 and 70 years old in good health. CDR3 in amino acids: CASSLWGAQYF. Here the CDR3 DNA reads TGTGCCAGCAGTTTGTGGGGCGCACAGTACTTC.